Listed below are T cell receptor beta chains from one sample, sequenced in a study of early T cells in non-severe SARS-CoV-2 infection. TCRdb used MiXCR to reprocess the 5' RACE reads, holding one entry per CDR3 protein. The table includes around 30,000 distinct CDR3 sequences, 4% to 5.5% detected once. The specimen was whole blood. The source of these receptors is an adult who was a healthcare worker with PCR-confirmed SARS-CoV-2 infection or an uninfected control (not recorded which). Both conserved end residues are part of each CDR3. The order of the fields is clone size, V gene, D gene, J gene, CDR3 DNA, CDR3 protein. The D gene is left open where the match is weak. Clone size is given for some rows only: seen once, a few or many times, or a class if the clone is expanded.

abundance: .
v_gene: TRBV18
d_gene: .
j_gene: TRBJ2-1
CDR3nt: TGTGCCAGCTCACCATCTGGCAGGTTGCTTTACAATGAGCAGTTCTTC
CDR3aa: CASSPSGRLLYNEQFF

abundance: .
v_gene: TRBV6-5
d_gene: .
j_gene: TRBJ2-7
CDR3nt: TGTGCCAGCAGTCGAACCCCCGGCGAGCAGTACTTC
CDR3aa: CASSRTPGEQYF

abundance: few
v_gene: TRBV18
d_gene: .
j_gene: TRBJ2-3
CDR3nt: TGTGCCAGCTCACCATTGGAGGGGACAGATACGCAGTATTTT
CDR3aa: CASSPLEGTDTQYF

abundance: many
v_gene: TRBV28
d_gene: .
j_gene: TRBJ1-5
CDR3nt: TGTGCCAGCAGACGAGAGAGACAGCCCCAGCATTTT
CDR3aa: CASRRERQPQHF

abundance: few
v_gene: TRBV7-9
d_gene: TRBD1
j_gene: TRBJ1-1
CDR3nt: TGTGCCAGCAGCTTAGTAAGGACAGGGGTCGCAGCTGAAGCTTTCTTT
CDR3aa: CASSLVRTGVAAEAFF

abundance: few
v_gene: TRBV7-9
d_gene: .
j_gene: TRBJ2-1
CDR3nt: TGTGCCAGCAGCTTAGAGGCGACTATAAATGAGCAGTTCTTC
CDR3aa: CASSLEATINEQFF

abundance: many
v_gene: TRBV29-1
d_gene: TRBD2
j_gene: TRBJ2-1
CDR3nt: TGCAGCGTTGACGAGCGGGGGGGCCCTGGTGAGCAGTTCTTC
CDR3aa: CSVDERGGPGEQFF

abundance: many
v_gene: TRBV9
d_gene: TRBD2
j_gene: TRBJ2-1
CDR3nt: TGTGCCAGCAGCGCAACCGGGACTAGGTTCTCCAGCTCCTACAATGAGCAGTTCTTC
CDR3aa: CASSATGTRFSSSYNEQFF

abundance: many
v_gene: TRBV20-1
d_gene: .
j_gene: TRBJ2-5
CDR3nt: TGCAGTGCTAGGCAGGGCCAAGAGACCCAGTACTTC
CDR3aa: CSARQGQETQYF

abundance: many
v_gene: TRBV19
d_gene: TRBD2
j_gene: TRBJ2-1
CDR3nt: TGTGCCAGTAAAAGGACTAGCGCATCGACCTACAATGAGCAGTTCTTC
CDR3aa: CASKRTSASTYNEQFF

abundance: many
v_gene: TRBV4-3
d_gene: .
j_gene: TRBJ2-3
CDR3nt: TGCGCCAGCAGCCAAGCCATCGGCACAGATACGCAGTATTTT
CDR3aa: CASSQAIGTDTQYF

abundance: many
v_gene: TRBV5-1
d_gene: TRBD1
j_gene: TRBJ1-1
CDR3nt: TGCGCCAGCAGCTTGGTCGTGGGACAGGAAGCTTTCTTT
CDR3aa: CASSLVVGQEAFF

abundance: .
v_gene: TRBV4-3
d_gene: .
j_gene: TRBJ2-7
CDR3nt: TGCGCCAGCAGCCAAGACCTCTTCGGGGAGCAGTACTTC
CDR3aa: CASSQDLFGEQYF

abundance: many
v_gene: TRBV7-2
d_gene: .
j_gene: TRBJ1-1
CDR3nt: TGTGCCAGCAGTGGTCAGGGGACCGTGAACACTGAAGCTTTCTTT
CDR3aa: CASSGQGTVNTEAFF

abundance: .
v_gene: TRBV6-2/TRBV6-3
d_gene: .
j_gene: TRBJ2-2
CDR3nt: TGTGCCAGCAGTTACTCGATGATTGGGCCCGGGGAGCTGTTTTTT
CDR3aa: CASSYSMIGPGELFF

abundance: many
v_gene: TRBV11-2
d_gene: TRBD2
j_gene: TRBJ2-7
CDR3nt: TGTGCCAGCAGGCCTCTAGCGGGAGCGTCCTACGAGCAGTACTTC
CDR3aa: CASRPLAGASYEQYF

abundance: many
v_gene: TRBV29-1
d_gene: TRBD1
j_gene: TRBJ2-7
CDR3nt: TGCAGCGTTGTTTGGGACAGAGATCAGGAGCAGTACTTC
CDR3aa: CSVVWDRDQEQYF

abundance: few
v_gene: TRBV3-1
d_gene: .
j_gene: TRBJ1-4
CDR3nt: TGTGCCAGCAGCCAAGATCGGAGGGTCTCGAAACTGTTTTTT
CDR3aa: CASSQDRRVSKLFF

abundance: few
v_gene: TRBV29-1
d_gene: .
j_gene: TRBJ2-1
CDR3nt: TGCAGCGTTGTGCCCGGAGGTAATGAGCAGTTCTTC
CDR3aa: CSVVPGGNEQFF

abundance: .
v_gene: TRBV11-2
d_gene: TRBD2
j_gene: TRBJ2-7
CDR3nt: TGTGCCAGCAGCCCTAGTGGACTAGCGGGAGCCCGGGACTTC
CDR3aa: CASSPSGLAGARDF

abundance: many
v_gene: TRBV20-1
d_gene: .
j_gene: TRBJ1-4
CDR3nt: TGCAGTGCCAGTCCTGACACAACTAATGAAAAACTGTTTTTT
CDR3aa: CSASPDTTNEKLFF

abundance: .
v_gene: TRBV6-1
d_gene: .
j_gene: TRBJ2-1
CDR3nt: TGTGCCAGCAGTGCGTCGACCTATTCACAGGGTTTTCAGTTCTTC
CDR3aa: CASSASTYSQGFQFF

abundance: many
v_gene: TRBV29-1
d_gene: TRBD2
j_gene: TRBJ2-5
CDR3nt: TGCAGCGTTGAAACCGGGTTGCTAGCGGGAGTTTTGGGCGGAGAGACCCAGTACTTC
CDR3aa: CSVETGLLAGVLGGETQYF

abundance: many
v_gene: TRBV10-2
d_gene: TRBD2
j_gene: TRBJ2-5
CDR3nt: TGCGCCAGCAGTGATTGGACTAGCGGGGGGACAATCCAAGAGACCCAGTACTTC
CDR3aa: CASSDWTSGGTIQETQYF

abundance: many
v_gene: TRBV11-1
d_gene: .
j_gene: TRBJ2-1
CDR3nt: TGTGCCAGCAGCTTAGGTGCAGGGGAGCGTGAGCAGTTCTTC
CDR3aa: CASSLGAGEREQFF

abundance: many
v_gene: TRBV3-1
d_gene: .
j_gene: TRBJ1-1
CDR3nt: TGTGCCAGCAGCCAAGATTCAGCCGGTGGTATAGGGGAAGCTTTCTTT
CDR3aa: CASSQDSAGGIGEAFF